This TCR beta chain was recovered during a study of Ad26.COV2.S vaccination and SARS-CoV-2 variants. V was trimmed by 5 bases and J by 6 bases, leaving 15 bases between them. Germline V gene sequence: CDR1 SGHRS, CDR2 YFSETQ. The CDR3 length is 13 residues. Produced via immunoSEQ multiplex PCR; TCRdb's table is partial and in-frame only. The data show 300,000 to 350,000 clones, less than 90% seen once. As to treatment: some 19 received Ad26.COV2.S at low or high dose, single or two shots; roughly five received placebo; per-sample allocation not given. All samples were drawn on day 63, counting from the first vaccine or placebo injection.

The sequencing used peripheral blood, collected in a trial of Ad26.COV2.S vaccine versus placebo. This sequence joins TRBV5-1 and TRBJ2-7; D is uncertain. This receptor was obtained from a person aged 18-65 years who received the Ad26.COV2.S COVID-19 vaccine or a placebo. CDR3 residues: CASRSGPPSEQYF. As DNA, the CDR3 is TGCGCCAGCAGATCCGGACCCCCGTCCGAGCAGTACTTC.